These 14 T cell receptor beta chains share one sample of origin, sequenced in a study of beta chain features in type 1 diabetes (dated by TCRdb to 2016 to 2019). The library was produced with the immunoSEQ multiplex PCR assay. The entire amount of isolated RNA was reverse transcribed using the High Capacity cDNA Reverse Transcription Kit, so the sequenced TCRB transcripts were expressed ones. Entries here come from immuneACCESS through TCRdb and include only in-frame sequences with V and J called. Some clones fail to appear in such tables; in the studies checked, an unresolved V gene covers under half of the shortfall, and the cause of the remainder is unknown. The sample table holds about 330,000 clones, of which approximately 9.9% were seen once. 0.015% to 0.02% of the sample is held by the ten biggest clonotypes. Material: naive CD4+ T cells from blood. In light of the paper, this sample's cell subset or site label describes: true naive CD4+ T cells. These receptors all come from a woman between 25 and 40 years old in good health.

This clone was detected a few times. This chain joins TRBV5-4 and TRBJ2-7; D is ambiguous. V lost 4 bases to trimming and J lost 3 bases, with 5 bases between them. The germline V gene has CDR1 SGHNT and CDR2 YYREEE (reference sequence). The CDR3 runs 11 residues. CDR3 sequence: CASSLNYEQYF. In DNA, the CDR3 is TGTGCCAGCAGCCTAAACTACGAGCAGTACTTC.

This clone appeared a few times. The CDR3 region has the DNA TGTGCCAGCAGCGTCCGGGACAGGGCTCCCAATGAGCAGTTCTTC. This gives the protein CASSVRDRAPNEQFF. The chain joins TRBV5-4 to TRBJ2-1, with TRBD1 matching 9 bases. Germline CDR1 and CDR2: SGHNT and YYREEE (reference sequence). CDR3 length equals 15 residues. The V and J ends lost 4 bases and 6 bases, in that order; junction bases with no gene match: 8. The full variable domain, rest sourced from reference TRBV5-4 and TRBJ2-1, is ETGVTQSPTHLIKTRGQQVTLRCSSQSGHNTVSWYQQALGQGPQFIFQYYREEENGRGNFPPRFSGLQFPNYSSELNVNALELDDSALYLCASSVRDRAPNEQFFGPGTRLTVL.

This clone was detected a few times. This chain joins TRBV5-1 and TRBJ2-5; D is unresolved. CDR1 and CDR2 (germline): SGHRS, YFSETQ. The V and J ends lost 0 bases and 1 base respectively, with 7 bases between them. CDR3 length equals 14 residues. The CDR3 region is CASSLAYTQETQYF. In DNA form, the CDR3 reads TGCGCCAGCAGCTTGGCCTATACCCAAGAGACCCAGTACTTC.

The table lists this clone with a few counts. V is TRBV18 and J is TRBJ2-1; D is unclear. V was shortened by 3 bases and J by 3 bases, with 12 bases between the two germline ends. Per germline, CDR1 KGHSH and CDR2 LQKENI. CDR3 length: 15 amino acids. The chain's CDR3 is CASSPGPGDYNEQFF. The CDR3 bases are TGTGCCAGCTCACCCGGCCCGGGTGACTACAATGAGCAGTTCTTC.

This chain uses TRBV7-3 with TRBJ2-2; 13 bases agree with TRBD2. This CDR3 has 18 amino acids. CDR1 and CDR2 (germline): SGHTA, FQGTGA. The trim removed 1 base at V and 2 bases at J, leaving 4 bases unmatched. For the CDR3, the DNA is TGTGCCAGCAGCTTAAGTCCGGGACTAGCGGGAAACACCGGGGAGCTGTTTTTT. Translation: CASSLSPGLAGNTGELFF.

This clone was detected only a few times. In nucleotides, the CDR3 is TGCAGCGTACAGGGCGGATATTTAGATAACACTGAAGCTTTCTTT. Residues: CSVQGGYLDNTEAFF. The chain links TRBV29-1 to TRBJ1-1; maybe TRBD1 (6 bases). The CDR3 has 15 amino acids. CDR1 and CDR2 (germline): SQVTM, ANQGSEA. V lost 6 bases, J lost 2 bases, and 19 bases lay in between. Drawing the rest from reference TRBV29-1 and TRBJ1-1, the complete variable domain is SAVISQKPSRDICQRGTSLTIQCQVDSQVTMMFWYRQQPGQSLTLIATANQGSEATYESGFVIDKFPISRPNLTFSTLTVSNMSPEDSSIYLCSVQGGYLDNTEAFFGQGTRLTVV.

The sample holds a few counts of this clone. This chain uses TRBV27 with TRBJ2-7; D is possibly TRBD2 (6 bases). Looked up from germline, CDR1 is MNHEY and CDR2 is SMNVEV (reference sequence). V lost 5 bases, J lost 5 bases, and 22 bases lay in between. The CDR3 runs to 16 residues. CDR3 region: CASSPAEASVRDEQYF. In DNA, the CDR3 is TGTGCCAGCAGTCCCGCCGAGGCTAGCGTTCGGGACGAGCAGTACTTC.

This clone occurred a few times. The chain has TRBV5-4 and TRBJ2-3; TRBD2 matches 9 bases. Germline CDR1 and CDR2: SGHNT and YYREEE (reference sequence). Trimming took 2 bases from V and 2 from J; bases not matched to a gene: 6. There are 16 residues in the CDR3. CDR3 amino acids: CASSLSSGTSTDTQYF. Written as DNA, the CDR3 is TGTGCCAGCAGCTTATCTAGCGGGACCTCCACAGATACGCAGTATTTT.

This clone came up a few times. The CDR3 region is CASSGGLAGHEQYF. The CDR3 coding sequence is TGTGCCAGCAGCGGAGGACTAGCGGGACACGAGCAGTACTTC. The chain carries TRBV11-1 and TRBJ2-7; 12 bases align to TRBD2. The CDR3 covers 14 residues. Germline lookup yields CDR1 SGHAT and CDR2 FQDESV (reference sequence). Trimming at V came to 5 bases and at J to 5 bases, leaving 4 bases not matched to a gene.

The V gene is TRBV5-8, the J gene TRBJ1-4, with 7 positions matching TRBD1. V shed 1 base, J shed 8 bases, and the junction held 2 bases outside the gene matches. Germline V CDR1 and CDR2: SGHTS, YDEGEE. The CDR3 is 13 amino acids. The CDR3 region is CASSLWTGEKLFF. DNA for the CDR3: TGTGCCAGCAGCTTGTGGACAGGCGAAAAACTGTTTTTT. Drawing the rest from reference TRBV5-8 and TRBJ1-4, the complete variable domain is EAGVTQSPTHLIKTRGQQATLRCSPISGHTSVYWYQQALGLGLQFLLWYDEGEERNRGNFPPRFSGRQFPNYSSELNVNALELEDSALYLCASSLWTGEKLFFGSGTQLSVL.

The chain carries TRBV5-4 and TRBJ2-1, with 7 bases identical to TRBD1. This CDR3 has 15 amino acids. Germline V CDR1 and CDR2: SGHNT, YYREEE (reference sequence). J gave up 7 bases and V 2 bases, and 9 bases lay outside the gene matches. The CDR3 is CASSLEDRAGNEQFF. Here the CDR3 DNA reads TGTGCCAGCAGCTTAGAAGACAGGGCGGGTAATGAGCAGTTCTTC.

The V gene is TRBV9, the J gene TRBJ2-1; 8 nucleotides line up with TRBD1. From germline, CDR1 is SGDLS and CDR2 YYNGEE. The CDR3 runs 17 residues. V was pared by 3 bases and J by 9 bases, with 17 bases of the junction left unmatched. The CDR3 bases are TGTGCCAGCAGCGAGAGTGACCGGACAGGGCCGCGGGGTGAGCAGTTCTTC. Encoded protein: CASSESDRTGPRGEQFF. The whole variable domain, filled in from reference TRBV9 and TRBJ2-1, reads DSGVTQTPKHLITATGQRVTLRCSPRSGDLSVYWYQQSLDQGLQFLIQYYNGEERAKGNILERFSAQQFPDLHSELNLSSLELGDSALYFCASSESDRTGPRGEQFFGPGTRLTVL.

In DNA, the CDR3 is TGTGCCACCAGCAGGATCCTCGGGACTAGCGGGAAAGAGACCCAGTACTTC. This codes for CATSRILGTSGKETQYF. V gene TRBV15 combines with J gene TRBJ2-5, with TRBD2 identical over 13 bases. The CDR3 consists of 17 residues. CDR1 and CDR2 from the germline V gene are LNHNV and YYDKDF (reference sequence). V was pared by 3 bases and J by 3 bases, with 7 bases of the junction left unmatched. Supplemented by reference TRBV15 and TRBJ2-5, the full variable domain reads DAMVIQNPRYQVTQFGKPVTLSCSQTLNHNVMYWYQQKSSQAPKLLFHYYDKDFNNEADTPDNFQSRRPNTSFCFLDIRSPGLGDTAMYLCATSRILGTSGKETQYFGPGTRLLVL.

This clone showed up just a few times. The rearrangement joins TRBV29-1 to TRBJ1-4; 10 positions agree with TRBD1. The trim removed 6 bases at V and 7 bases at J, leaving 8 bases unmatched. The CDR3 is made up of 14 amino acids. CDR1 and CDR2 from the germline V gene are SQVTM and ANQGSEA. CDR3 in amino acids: CSVYPGQGIEKLFF. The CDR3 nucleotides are TGCAGCGTGTATCCGGGACAGGGGATTGAAAAACTGTTTTTT.